These 14 T cell receptor beta chains were sequenced from one sample in a study of graft-versus-host responses after intestinal transplantation. The method was immunoSEQ multiplex PCR; TCRdb's version includes in-frame clones alone and lacks a portion of them. This sample has roughly 110,000 clones, with around 94% found just once. Their antigens remain unidentified. The specimen comprised unstimulated CD4+ T cells sorted from spleen or lymph node cells, sampled before transplant. All receptors derive from a human donor who was the organ donor for an intestinal transplant.

The gene calls are TRBV11-2 and TRBJ2-5, with TRBD1 matching over 8 bases. The CDR3 is made up of 16 amino acids. J was trimmed by 0 bases and V by 1 base; bases with no gene match: 4. CDR1 SGHAT and CDR2 FQNNGV come from the germline V gene. The CDR3 coding sequence is TGTGCCAGCAGCTTAGTCCGGACAGGGTACCAAGAGACCCAGTACTTC. Its protein is CASSLVRTGYQETQYF.

The J gene is TRBJ1-3, the V gene TRBV19; a possible D gene is TRBD1 (5 bases). V gave up 4 bases and J gave up 0 bases, with 13 bases separating them. The CDR3 is 16 residues long. Germline V gene sequence: CDR1 LNHDA, CDR2 SQIVND (reference sequence). CDR3 coding DNA: TGTGCCAGTAGTAGGGATCGGGGACCCTCTGGAAACACCATATATTTT. Protein: CASSRDRGPSGNTIYF.

The chain combines TRBV6-6 with TRBJ1-2, with no clear D. This CDR3 is built from 14 residues. The germline gives CDR1 MNHNY, CDR2 SVGAGI (reference sequence). V lost 2 bases and J lost 6, with 13 bases in between. CDR3 nucleotide sequence: TGTGCCAGCAGTTACGGAAGGGCTCGAGATGGCTACACCTTC. Its translation is CASSYGRARDGYTF.

This clone was observed a handful of times. The sample contains more than one DNA sequence encoding this CDR3. The chain carries TRBV7-9 and TRBJ2-7; D uncertain. Germline V CDR1 and CDR2: SEHNR, FQNEAQ (reference sequence). This CDR3 has 11 amino acids. Trimming cost V 5 bases and J 3 bases, with 5 bases left between them. The CDR3 reads CASSLSYEQYF. As DNA, the CDR3 is TGTGCCAGCAGCCTCAGCTACGAGCAGTACTTC.

This clone was counted a single time. CDR3 sequence reads: CASTGTGDTQYF. The DNA of the CDR3 is TGTGCCAGCACTGGGACTGGGGATACCCAGTACTTC. The chain employs TRBV6-6 and TRBJ2-5; a possible D gene is TRBD2 (6 bases). The CDR3 has 12 residues. The ends were cut back, 7 bases at V and 8 bases at J, with 14 bases in the middle. Germline CDR1 and CDR2: MNHNY and SVGAGI (reference sequence).

This chain connects TRBV23-1 to TRBJ1-2; 12 nucleotides match TRBD1. TRBV23-1 carries the ORF label, with uncertain function. V was pared by 8 bases and J by 4 bases, with 2 bases of the junction left unmatched. This CDR3 comprises 13 residues. CDR3 amino acids: CASGTGGTYGYTF. CDR3 in DNA: TGCGCCAGCGGGACAGGGGGCACCTATGGCTACACCTTC.

V and J are TRBV6-1 and TRBJ1-1; no firm D call. The CDR3 runs 15 residues. Germline V gene data show CDR1 as MNHNS and CDR2 as SASEGT. Trimming shortened V by 2 bases and J by 1 base, and 11 bases separated the two germline ends. In DNA, the CDR3 is TGTGCCAGCAGTGAACGCCCGGGTGGGAACACTGAAGCTTTCTTT. Its translation is CASSERPGGNTEAFF.

The rearrangement joins TRBV5-5 to TRBJ2-1; D uncertain. V was clipped by 2 bases and J by 5 bases, with 11 bases between them. Germline V gene sequence: CDR1 SGHKS, CDR2 YYEKEE (reference sequence). The CDR3 loop spans 14 amino acids. The CDR3 sequence is CASSFVSTHNEQFF. The CDR3 nucleotides are TGTGCCAGCAGCTTCGTTAGCACCCACAATGAGCAGTTCTTC.

V is TRBV16 and J is TRBJ1-2; a possible D gene is TRBD1 (6 bases). Germline CDR1 reads KGHSY; CDR2 reads FQNENV. V lost 6 bases, J lost 1 base, and 9 bases lay in between. This CDR3 is 13 amino acids long. CDR3 in DNA: TGTGCCAGCAGTTTACAGGGTAACTATGGCTACACCTTC. As protein: CASSLQGNYGYTF.

The chain employs TRBV27 and TRBJ2-6; the match to TRBD2 covers 9 bases. V shed 5 bases and J 1 base; nucleotides not matched to a gene: 12. This CDR3 is built from 19 residues. Germline CDR1 and CDR2: MNHEY and SMNVEV (reference sequence). CDR3 sequence (DNA): TGTGCCAGCAGTCCCTTGGGGCTAGCGGGAAGGTCTGGGGCCAACGTCCTGACTTTC. Encoded protein: CASSPLGLAGRSGANVLTF.

J is TRBJ1-2 and V is TRBV30; TRBD1 might be the D (6 bases). CDR1 is GTSNPN and CDR2 is SVGIG in the germline V gene (reference sequence). CDR3 length: 12 residues. Trimming left V 8 bases short and J 0 bases short, with 10 bases between. The CDR3 spells CAVGQTNYGYTF. CDR3 bases: TGTGCCGTGGGACAAACTAACTATGGCTACACCTTC.

The chain is built from TRBV5-6 and TRBJ2-7, with TRBD1 matching over 9 bases. Germline CDR1 SGHDT, CDR2 YYEEEE. V was pared by 5 bases and J by 11 bases, with 14 bases of the junction left unmatched. There are 14 residues in the CDR3. CDR3 amino acids: CASSLEGQGFHKYF. In DNA, the CDR3 is TGTGCCAGCAGTCTGGAGGGACAGGGCTTCCATAAGTACTTC.

J is TRBJ1-2 and V is TRBV28; D remains ambiguous. The CDR3 has 14 amino acids. With 3 bases removed from V and 4 bases from J, the gap between germline ends came to 12 bases. Germline loops: CDR1 MDHEN, CDR2 SYDVKM. CDR3 nucleotides: TGTGCCAGCAGTTTTCAATGGGCTCGCTATGGCTACACCTTC. Protein: CASSFQWARYGYTF.

This clone was seen a single time. V usage is TRBV2 and J usage is TRBJ2-5; TRBD2 matches at 7 bases. The CDR3 runs to 13 residues. Trimming took 7 bases from V and 4 from J; bases not matched to a gene: 6. CDR1 and CDR2 from the germline V gene are SNHLY and FYNNEI. The chain's CDR3 is CASNLGGGETQYF. CDR3 in DNA: TGTGCCAGCAACCTTGGCGGGGGAGAGACCCAGTACTTC.